This TCR beta chain was profiled in a study of blood T cell repertoires in COVID-19. The wider study: Spain, Italy and the United States supplied samples that represented acute and convalescent COVID-19.

Generated by immunoSEQ multiplex PCR, the TCRdb table keeps only in-frame clones and is missing some. This repertoire shows 250,000 to 350,000 clones, around nine tenths found once; its top ten account for 11%. The CDR3 is made up of 14 amino acids. The V gene's germline CDR1 is GTSNPN and CDR2 SVGIG (reference sequence). V shed 0 bases and J shed 7 bases, with 15 bases lying between them. The V call is TRBV30, the J call TRBJ1-2; D gene uncertain. This clonotype originated in a woman younger than 45 with COVID-19, enrolled during active disease. Sequencing input: peripheral blood. CDR3 sequence reads: CAWSVGLVMGGYTF. CDR3 nucleotides: TGTGCCTGGAGTGTCGGCCTAGTAATGGGTGGCTACACCTTC.